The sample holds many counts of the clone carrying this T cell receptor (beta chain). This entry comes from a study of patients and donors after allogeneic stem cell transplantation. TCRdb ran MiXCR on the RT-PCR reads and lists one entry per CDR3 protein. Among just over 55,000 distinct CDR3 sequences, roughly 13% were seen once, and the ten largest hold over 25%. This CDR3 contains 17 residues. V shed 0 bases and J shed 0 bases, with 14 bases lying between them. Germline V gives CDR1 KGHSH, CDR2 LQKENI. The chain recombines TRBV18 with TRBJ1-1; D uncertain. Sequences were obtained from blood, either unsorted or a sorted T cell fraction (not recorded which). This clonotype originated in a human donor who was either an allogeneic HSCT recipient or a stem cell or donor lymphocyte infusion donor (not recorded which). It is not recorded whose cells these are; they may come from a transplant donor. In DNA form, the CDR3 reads TGTGCCAGCTCACCACCGTGGGGAGGTAGCGTGAACACTGAAGCTTTCTTT. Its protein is CASSPPWGGSVNTEAFF.